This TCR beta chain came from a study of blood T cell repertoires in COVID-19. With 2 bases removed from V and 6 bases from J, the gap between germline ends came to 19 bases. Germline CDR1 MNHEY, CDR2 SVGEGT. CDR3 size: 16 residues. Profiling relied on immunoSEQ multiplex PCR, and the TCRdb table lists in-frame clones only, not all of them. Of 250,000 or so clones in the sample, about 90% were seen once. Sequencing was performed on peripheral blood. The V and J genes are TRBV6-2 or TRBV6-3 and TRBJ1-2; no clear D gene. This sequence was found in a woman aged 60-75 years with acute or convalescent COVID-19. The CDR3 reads CASSYPRTGSSHGYTF. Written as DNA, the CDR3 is TGTGCCAGCAGTTACCCCCGGACGGGGTCATCTCATGGCTACACCTTC.